This T cell receptor (beta chain) stems from a study of blood T cell repertoires in COVID-19. As for the study in general: The analysed material was cDNA or gDNA that came from T cells, B-cell-depleted T cells, or PBMCs.

Trimming took 0 bases from V and 4 from J, leaving 13 bases between them. This CDR3 is 16 amino acids long. Germline loops: CDR1 ENHRY, CDR2 SYGVKD. Original handling: Using reference gene primer amplification, nucleated cell counts were estimated. TCRdb's table, derived via immunoSEQ multiplex PCR, lists solely in-frame clones and lacks some. The V and J calls and the clone size are those of that table, but D and trimming were determined from the DNA. The table records some 280,000 clones, 89% of them present only once. The V and J genes are TRBV10-3 and TRBJ2-1, with TRBD1 as a possible D gene (7 bases). Input material: peripheral blood. This sequence was found in a woman aged 55-69 years with acute or convalescent COVID-19. The CDR3 spells CAISESGGTDYNEQFF. In nucleotides, the CDR3 is TGTGCCATCAGTGAGTCAGGCGGGACAGATTACAATGAGCAGTTCTTC.